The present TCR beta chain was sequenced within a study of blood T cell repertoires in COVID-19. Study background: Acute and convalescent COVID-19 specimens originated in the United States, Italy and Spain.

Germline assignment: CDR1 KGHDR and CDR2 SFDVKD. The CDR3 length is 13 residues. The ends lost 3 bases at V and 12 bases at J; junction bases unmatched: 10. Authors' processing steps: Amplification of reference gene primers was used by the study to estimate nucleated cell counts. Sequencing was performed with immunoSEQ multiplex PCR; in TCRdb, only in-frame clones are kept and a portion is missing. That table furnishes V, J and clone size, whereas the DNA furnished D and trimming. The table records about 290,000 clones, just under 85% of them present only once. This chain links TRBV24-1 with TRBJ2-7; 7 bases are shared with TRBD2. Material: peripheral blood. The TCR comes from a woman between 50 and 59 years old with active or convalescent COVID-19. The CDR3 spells CATSDNAGVTWYF. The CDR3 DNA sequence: TGTGCCACCAGTGATAACGCGGGAGTGACTTGGTACTTC.